Listed here are 18 T cell receptor beta chains from one sample, sequenced in a study of T cell responses to AZD1222 COVID-19 vaccine. TCRdb's table, derived via immunoSEQ multiplex PCR, lists solely in-frame clones and lacks some. In the table there are fewer than 200,000 clones, more than 90% of which are singletons. Sequencing used peripheral blood, obtained on day 0 of AZD1222 vaccination. The receptor set was obtained from an adult in good health.

This clone was found a few times. The rearrangement joins TRBV14 to TRBJ1-2, with D possibly matching TRBD1 (5 bases). Germline values: CDR1 SGHDN, CDR2 FVKESK. This CDR3 has 13 amino acids. Trimming removed 6 bases at V and 4 bases at J, with 12 bases between. The CDR3 here is CASSFRGTYGYTF. In DNA, the CDR3 is TGTGCCAGCAGTTTTAGAGGGACCTATGGCTACACCTTC. Supplemented by reference TRBV14 and TRBJ1-2, the full variable domain reads EAGVTQFPSHSVIEKGQTVTLRCDPISGHDNLYWYRRVMGKEIKFLLHFVKESKQDESGMPNNRFLAERTGGTYSTLKVQPAELEDSGVYFCASSFRGTYGYTFGSGTRLTVV.

This chain joins TRBV28 and TRBJ2-3; no reliable D call. CDR3 size: 15 residues. The V gene lost 5 bases and the J gene lost 3 bases, with 15 bases spanning the gap. Per germline, CDR1 MDHEN and CDR2 SYDVKM. The CDR3 loop reads CASSPPGRKTDTQYF. Here the CDR3 DNA reads TGTGCCAGCAGTCCACCGGGCCGCAAAACAGATACGCAGTATTTT.

This clone was recorded a few times. V is TRBV11-2 and J is TRBJ2-1; D gene uncertain. V was pared by 4 bases and J by 6 bases, with 16 bases between. Germline-derived CDR1 and CDR2 are SGHAT and FQNNGV. CDR3 length equals 15 residues. In DNA, the CDR3 is TGTGCCAGCAGCTCTAAAGTCCAGGCGGTCAATGAGCAGTTCTTC. Translated, it gives CASSSKVQAVNEQFF.

V is TRBV30 and J is TRBJ1-1, with 7 bases fitting TRBD1. V shed 2 bases, J shed 11 bases, and the junction held 14 bases outside the gene matches. The CDR3 covers 14 residues. Looked up from germline, CDR1 is GTSNPN and CDR2 is SVGIG (reference sequence). The CDR3 is CAWSSDRQSQGAFF. CDR3 nucleotides: TGTGCCTGGAGTTCGGACAGGCAAAGCCAGGGGGCTTTCTTT.

The V call is TRBV3-1 (or the pseudogene TRBV3-2), the J call TRBJ2-7, with D unresolved. The germline gives CDR1 LGHDT, CDR2 YNNKEL (reference sequence). V was clipped by 2 bases and J by 3 bases, with 11 bases between them. The CDR3 totals 14 residues. The CDR3 DNA reads TGTGCCAGCAGCCAATCCCGCGGCGGCTACGAGCAGTACTTC. It encodes CASSQSRGGYEQYF.

The chain employs TRBV5-1 and TRBJ1-1; maybe TRBD1 (5 bases). The CDR3 spans 13 residues. Trimming left V 3 bases short and J 11 bases short, with 17 bases between. CDR1 and CDR2 from the germline V gene are SGHRS and YFSETQ. In nucleotides, the CDR3 is TGCGCCAGCAGCTCCGACCCTAGGGAGGGGGCTTTCTTT. This encodes CASSSDPREGAFF.

The chain employs TRBV19 and TRBJ1-1; D is unclear. The CDR3 length is 14 residues. V was trimmed by 7 bases and J by 0 bases, leaving 12 bases between them. Germline assignment: CDR1 LNHDA and CDR2 SQIVND (reference sequence). The CDR3 here is CASKLAGMNTEAFF. The DNA for the CDR3 is TGTGCCAGTAAGTTGGCAGGAATGAACACTGAAGCTTTCTTT.

The J gene is TRBJ1-4, the V gene TRBV2; 7 bases are a match to TRBD1. Germline CDR1 SNHLY, CDR2 FYNNEI. Trimming took 8 bases from V and 8 from J; bases not matched to a gene: 17. The CDR3 contains 16 residues. The CDR3 region is CASRDRANSVKEKLFF. In DNA, the CDR3 is TGTGCCAGCCGAGACAGGGCAAACTCGGTAAAGGAAAAACTGTTTTTT.

V usage is TRBV2 and J usage is TRBJ2-3, with no clear D. Germline values: CDR1 SNHLY, CDR2 FYNNEI. The CDR3 runs to 15 residues. Trimming left V 4 bases short and J 2 bases short, with 13 bases between. The CDR3 loop reads CASSAIDFFTDTQYF. CDR3 DNA sequence: TGTGCCAGCAGTGCGATAGACTTCTTCACAGATACGCAGTATTTT.

This clone has just a few counts. The rearrangement links TRBV4-1 to TRBJ1-4; TRBD1 is a possible D gene (6 bases). CDR1 is MGHRA and CDR2 is YSYEKL in the germline V gene. The length of the CDR3 is 13 residues. V lost 7 bases and J lost 4, with 10 bases in between. The CDR3 sequence is CASTGALNEKLFF. The DNA of the CDR3 is TGCGCCAGCACAGGGGCGCTTAATGAAAAACTGTTTTTT.

V usage is TRBV5-4 and J usage is TRBJ1-1; D gene uncertain. Germline assignment: CDR1 SGHNT and CDR2 YYREEE (reference sequence). CDR3 size: 13 residues. Trimming took off 4 bases at V and 0 bases at J, with 7 bases between the two ends. The CDR3 sequence: CASSPELNTEAFF. CDR3 DNA: TGTGCCAGCAGCCCGGAGTTGAACACTGAAGCTTTCTTT.

This clone was observed a few times. This chain joins TRBV5-1 and TRBJ1-1; 7 bases are shared with TRBD1. The CDR3 totals 13 residues. Germline loops: CDR1 SGHRS, CDR2 YFSETQ. The trim removed 6 bases at V and 5 bases at J, leaving 7 bases unmatched. Written as DNA, the CDR3 is TGCGCCAGCACGACAGGGATTGAGACTGAAGCTTTCTTT. This encodes CASTTGIETEAFF. Looking up the rest from reference TRBV5-1 and TRBJ1-1 gives the full variable domain: KAGVTQTPRYLIKTRGQQVTLSCSPISGHRSVSWYQQTPGQGLQFLFEYFSETQRNKGNFPGRFSGRQFSNSRSEMNVSTLELGDSALYLCASTTGIETEAFFGQGTRLTVV.

This clone has just one count. The rearrangement joins TRBV12-3 or TRBV12-4 to TRBJ1-1; unclear D gene. The CDR3 totals 13 residues. V was cut by 1 base and J by 2 bases, with 5 bases left in between. This CDR3 reads CASSLGTNTEAFF. DNA for the CDR3: TGTGCCAGCAGTTTAGGAACAAACACTGAAGCTTTCTTT.

The genes are TRBV28 and TRBJ1-6; the match to TRBD1 covers 7 bases. Germline lookup yields CDR1 MDHEN and CDR2 SYDVKM. J was trimmed by 7 bases and V by 10 bases; bases with no gene match: 4. CDR3 length equals 12 residues. In DNA, the CDR3 is TGTGCCACCCGGGACAGCAATTCACCCCTCCACTTT. Its translation: CATRDSNSPLHF. The variable domain in full, completed from reference TRBV28 and TRBJ1-6, reads DVKVTQSSRYLVKRTGEKVFLECVQDMDHENMFWYRQDPGLGLRLIYFSYDVKMKEKGDIPEGYSVSREKKERFSLILESASTNQTSMYLCATRDSNSPLHFGNGTRLTVT.

CDR3 amino acids: CASSPRTGGIGSPLHF. CDR3 nucleotide sequence: TGTGCCAGTAGTCCTCGGACAGGGGGTATAGGGTCACCCCTCCACTTT. The J gene is TRBJ1-6, the V gene TRBV19, with 10 bases that match TRBD1. This CDR3 is 16 amino acids long. The germline CDR1 and CDR2 sequences are LNHDA and SQIVND (reference sequence). J gave up 10 bases and V 5 bases, and 11 bases lay outside the gene matches.

This clone was found once. Here the CDR3 reads CASSPLTGTSGNTIYF. For the CDR3, the DNA is TGTGCCAGCTCACCACTGACAGGGACCTCTGGAAACACCATATATTTT. The gene calls are TRBV18 and TRBJ1-3; the match to TRBD1 covers 7 bases. Germline V gene data show CDR1 as KGHSH and CDR2 as LQKENI. V was pared by 1 base and J by 0 bases, with 3 bases of the junction left unmatched. This CDR3 spans 16 amino acids.

This chain joins TRBV6-5 and TRBJ1-5; D unclear. This CDR3 contains 15 residues. The V and J ends lost 2 bases and 2 bases respectively, with 10 bases between them. Germline V gene data show CDR1 as MNHEY and CDR2 as SVGAGI. DNA of the CDR3: TGTGCCAGCAGTTACCCAGACAACGGCAATCAGCCCCAGCATTTT. Translating it yields CASSYPDNGNQPQHF.

This sequence joins TRBV27 and TRBJ2-2; TRBD1 matches at 7 bases. The CDR3 spans 16 residues. Germline CDR1 and CDR2: MNHEY and SMNVEV (reference sequence). The V segment lost 5 bases and the J segment 0 bases; nucleotides outside the gene matches: 6. CDR3 sequence: CASSDQQGTNTGELFF. In DNA, the CDR3 is TGTGCCAGCAGTGACCAACAGGGGACGAACACCGGGGAGCTGTTTTTT.